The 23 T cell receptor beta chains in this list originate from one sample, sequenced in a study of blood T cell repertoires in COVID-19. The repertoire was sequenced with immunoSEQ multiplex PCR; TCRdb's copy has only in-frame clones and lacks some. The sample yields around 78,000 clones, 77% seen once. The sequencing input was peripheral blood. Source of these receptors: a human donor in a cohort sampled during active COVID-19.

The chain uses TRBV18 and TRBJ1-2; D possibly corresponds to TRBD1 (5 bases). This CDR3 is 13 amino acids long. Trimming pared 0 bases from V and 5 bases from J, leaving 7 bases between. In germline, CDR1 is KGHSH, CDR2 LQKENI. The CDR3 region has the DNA TGTGCCAGCTCACCACCGGACAATTATGGCTACACCTTC. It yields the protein CASSPPDNYGYTF.

The CDR3 loop reads CASSQDTGGSSPLHF. CDR3 DNA sequence: TGCGCCAGCAGCCAAGATACAGGGGGAAGTTCACCCCTCCACTTT. The chain couples TRBV4-3 to TRBJ1-6; 8 bases fit TRBD1. After removal of 0 bases from V and 9 bases from J, the junction contained 4 bases not matched to a gene. The germline V gene has CDR1 LGHNA and CDR2 YSLEER. There are 15 residues in the CDR3.

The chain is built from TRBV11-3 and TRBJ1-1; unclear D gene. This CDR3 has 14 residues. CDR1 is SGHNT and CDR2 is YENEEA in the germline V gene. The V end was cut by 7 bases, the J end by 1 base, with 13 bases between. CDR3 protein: CASTPGRENTEAFF. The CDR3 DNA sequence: TGTGCCAGCACCCCTGGTCGCGAGAACACTGAAGCTTTCTTT. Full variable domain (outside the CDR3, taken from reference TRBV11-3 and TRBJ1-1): EAGVVQSPRYKIIEKKQPVAFWCNPISGHNTLYWYLQNLGQGPELLIRYENEEAVDDSQLPKDRFSAERLKGVDSTLKIQPAELGDSAVYLCASTPGRENTEAFFGQGTRLTVV.

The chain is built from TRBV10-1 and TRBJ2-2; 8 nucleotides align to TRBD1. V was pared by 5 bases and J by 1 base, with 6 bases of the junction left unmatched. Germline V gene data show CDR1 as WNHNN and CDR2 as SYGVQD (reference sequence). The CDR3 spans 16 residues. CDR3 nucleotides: TGCGCCAGCAGTCCCGCCGGGACAGGGAACACCGGGGAGCTGTTTTTT. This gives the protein CASSPAGTGNTGELFF.

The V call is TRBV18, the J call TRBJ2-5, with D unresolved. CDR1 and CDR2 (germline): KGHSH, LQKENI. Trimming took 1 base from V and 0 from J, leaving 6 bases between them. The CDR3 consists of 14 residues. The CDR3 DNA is TGTGCCAGCTCACCACAGAGCGACCAAGAGACCCAGTACTTC. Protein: CASSPQSDQETQYF.

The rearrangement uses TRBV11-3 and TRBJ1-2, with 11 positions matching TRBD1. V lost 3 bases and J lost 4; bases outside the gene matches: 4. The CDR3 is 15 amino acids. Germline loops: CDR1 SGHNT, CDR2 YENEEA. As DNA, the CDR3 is TGTGCCAGCAGCTTCGCCGGGACAGGGGGCTATGGCTACACCTTC. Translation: CASSFAGTGGYGYTF.

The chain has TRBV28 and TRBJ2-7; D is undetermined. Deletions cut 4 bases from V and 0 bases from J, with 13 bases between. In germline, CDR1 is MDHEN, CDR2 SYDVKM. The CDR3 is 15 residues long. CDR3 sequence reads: CASSSPGRSSYEQYF. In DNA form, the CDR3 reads TGTGCCAGCAGTTCCCCCGGTAGAAGCTCCTACGAGCAGTACTTC.

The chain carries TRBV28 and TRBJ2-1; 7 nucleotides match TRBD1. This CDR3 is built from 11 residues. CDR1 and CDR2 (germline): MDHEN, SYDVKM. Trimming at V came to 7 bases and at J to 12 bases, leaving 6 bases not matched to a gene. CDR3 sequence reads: CASNGQVGQFF. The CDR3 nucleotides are TGTGCCAGCAACGGACAGGTCGGGCAGTTCTTC.

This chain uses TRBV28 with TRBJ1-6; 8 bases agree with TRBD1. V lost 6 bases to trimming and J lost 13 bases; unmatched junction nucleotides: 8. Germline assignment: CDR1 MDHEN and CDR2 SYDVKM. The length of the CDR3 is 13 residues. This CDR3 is CASRAGGPRPLHF. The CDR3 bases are TGTGCCAGCAGGGCAGGGGGCCCAAGGCCCCTCCACTTT.

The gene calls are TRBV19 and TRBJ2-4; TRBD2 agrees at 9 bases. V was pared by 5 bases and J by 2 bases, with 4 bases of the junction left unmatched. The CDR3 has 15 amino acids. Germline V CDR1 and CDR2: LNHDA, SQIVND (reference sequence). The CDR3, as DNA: TGTGCCAGTAGTCCGGCGGGGGGGCCCAAAAACATTCAGTACTTC. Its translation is CASSPAGGPKNIQYF. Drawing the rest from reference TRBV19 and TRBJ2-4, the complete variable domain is DGGITQSPKYLFRKEGQNVTLSCEQNLNHDAMYWYRQDPGQGLRLIYYSQIVNDFQKGDIAEGYSVSREKKESFPLTVTSAQKNPTAFYLCASSPAGGPKNIQYFGAGTRLSVL.

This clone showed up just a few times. CDR3 in amino acids: CASSSGTGDEKLFF. CDR3 DNA sequence: TGTGCCAGTAGTAGCGGGACAGGGGATGAAAAACTGTTTTTT. This chain joins TRBV19 and TRBJ1-4; 10 bases line up with TRBD1. The CDR3 loop spans 14 amino acids. The junction had 2 bases not matched to a gene; V was cut back by 4 bases and J by 6 bases. The germline V gene encodes CDR1 LNHDA and CDR2 SQIVND (reference sequence).

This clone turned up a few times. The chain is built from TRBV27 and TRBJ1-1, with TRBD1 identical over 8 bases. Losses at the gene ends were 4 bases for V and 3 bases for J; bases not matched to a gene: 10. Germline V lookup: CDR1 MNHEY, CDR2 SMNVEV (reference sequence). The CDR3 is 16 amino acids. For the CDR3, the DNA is TGTGCCAGCAGTTCCCGACGGACAGGGTCGGACACTGAAGCTTTCTTT. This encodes CASSSRRTGSDTEAFF.

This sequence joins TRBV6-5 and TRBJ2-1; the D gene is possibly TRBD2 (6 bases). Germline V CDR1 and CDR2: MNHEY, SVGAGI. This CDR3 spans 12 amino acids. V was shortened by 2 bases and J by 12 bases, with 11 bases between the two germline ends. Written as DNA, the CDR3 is TGTGCCAGCAGTTACGGGGGGAATCCGCAGTTCTTC. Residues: CASSYGGNPQFF.

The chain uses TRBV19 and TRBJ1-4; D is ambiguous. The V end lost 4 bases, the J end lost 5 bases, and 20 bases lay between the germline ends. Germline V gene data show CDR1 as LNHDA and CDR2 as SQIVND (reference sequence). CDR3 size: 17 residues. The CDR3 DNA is TGTGCCAGTAGTACCGGACCCCCCGGGAGGCCAAATGAAAAACTGTTTTTT. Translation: CASSTGPPGRPNEKLFF.

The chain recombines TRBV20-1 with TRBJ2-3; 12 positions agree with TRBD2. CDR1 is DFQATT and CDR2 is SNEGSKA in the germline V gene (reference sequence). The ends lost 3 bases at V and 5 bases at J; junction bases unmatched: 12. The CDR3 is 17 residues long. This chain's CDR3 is CSASELAGGLYGDTQYF. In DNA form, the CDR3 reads TGCAGTGCTAGTGAGCTAGCGGGGGGGCTCTATGGAGATACGCAGTATTTT.

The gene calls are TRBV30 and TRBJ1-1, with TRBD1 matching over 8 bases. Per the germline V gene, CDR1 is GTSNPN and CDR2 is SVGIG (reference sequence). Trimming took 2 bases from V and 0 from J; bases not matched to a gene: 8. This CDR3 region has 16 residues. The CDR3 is CAWSRTGIRMNTEAFF. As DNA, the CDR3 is TGTGCCTGGAGTAGGACAGGGATAAGAATGAACACTGAAGCTTTCTTT.

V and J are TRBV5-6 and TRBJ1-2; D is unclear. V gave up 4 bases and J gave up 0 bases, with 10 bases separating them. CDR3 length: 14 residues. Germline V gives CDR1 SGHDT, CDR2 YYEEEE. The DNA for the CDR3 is TGTGCCAGCAGCCGATACCGAGCTAACTATGGCTACACCTTC. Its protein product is CASSRYRANYGYTF.

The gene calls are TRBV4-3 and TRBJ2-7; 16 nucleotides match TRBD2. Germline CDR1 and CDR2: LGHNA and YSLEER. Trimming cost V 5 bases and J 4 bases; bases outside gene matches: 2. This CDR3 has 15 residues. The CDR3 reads CASSAGLAGGYEQYF. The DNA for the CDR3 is TGCGCCAGCAGCGCGGGACTAGCGGGGGGGTACGAGCAGTACTTC.

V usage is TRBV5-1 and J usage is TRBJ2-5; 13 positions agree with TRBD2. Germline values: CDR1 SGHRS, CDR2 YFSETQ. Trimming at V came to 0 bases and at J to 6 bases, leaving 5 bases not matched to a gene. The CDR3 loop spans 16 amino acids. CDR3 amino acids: CASSLDRLAGGQTQYF. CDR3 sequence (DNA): TGCGCCAGCAGCTTGGATCGACTAGCGGGGGGCCAGACCCAGTACTTC.

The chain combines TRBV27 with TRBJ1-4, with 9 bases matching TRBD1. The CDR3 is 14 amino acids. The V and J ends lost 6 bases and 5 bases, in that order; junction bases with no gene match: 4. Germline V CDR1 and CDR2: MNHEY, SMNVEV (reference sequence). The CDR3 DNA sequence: TGTGCCAGCAGGGCCGGGACAGGGAATGAAAAACTGTTTTTT. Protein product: CASRAGTGNEKLFF.

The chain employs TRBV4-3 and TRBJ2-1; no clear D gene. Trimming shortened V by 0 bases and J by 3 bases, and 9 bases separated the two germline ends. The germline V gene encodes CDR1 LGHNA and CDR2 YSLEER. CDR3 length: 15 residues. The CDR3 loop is CASSQDRLGYNEQFF. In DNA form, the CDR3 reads TGCGCCAGCAGCCAAGATCGACTTGGCTACAATGAGCAGTTCTTC.

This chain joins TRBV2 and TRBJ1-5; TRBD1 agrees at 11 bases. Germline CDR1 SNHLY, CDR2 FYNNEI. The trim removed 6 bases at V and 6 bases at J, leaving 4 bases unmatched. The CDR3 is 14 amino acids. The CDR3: CASRSGQGGQPQHF. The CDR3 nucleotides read TGTGCCAGCAGATCGGGACAGGGGGGTCAGCCCCAGCATTTT.

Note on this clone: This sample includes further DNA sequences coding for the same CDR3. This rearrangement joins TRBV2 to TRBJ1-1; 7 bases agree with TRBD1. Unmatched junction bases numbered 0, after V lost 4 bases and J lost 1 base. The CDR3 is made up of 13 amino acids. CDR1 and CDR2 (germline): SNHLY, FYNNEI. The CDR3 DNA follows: TGTGCCAGCAGTGGACAGGGGAACACTGAAGCTTTCTTT. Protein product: CASSGQGNTEAFF. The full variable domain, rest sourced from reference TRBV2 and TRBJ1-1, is EPEVTQTPSHQVTQMGQEVILRCVPISNHLYFYWYRQILGQKVEFLVSFYNNEISEKSEIFDDQFSVERPDGSNFTLKIRSTKLEDSAMYFCASSGQGNTEAFFGQGTRLTVV.